In this sample, the clone carrying this TCR beta chain turned up a few times. Its antigen is not identified. The data were obtained in a study of T cells after yellow fever vaccination. On the study more broadly: Researchers used SMART-Seq v4 Ultra Low Input to prepare fractions that had low cell numbers.

Overall study results and limits: It was the secondary response that reached its peak faster, day 5 versus 15, but it was weaker.

A universal primer site and UMIs were added as TCR cDNA was made by 5'RACE template switching. MiXCR, run by TCRdb on the 5' RACE reads, gives a single entry per CDR3 protein. The sample lists roughly 250,000 distinct CDR3 sequences, around 13% occurring once. Germline CDR1 reads SGHTA; CDR2 reads FQGNSA. CDR3 length: 14 amino acids. V shed 5 bases and J shed 10 bases, with 17 bases lying between them. The chain couples TRBV7-2 to TRBJ1-4, with a weak D call TRBD1 (5 bases). The sequencing used CD4+ T cells sorted from PBMCs, collected 45 days after the yellow fever booster vaccination. This receptor was taken from a man under 40 who received the YFV17D yellow fever vaccine. The CDR3 loop reads CASSAGGGLGKLFF. CDR3 in DNA: TGTGCCAGCAGCGCTGGGGGTGGGTTAGGAAAACTGTTTTTT.